The following is a T cell receptor beta chain sequence with its context. Its specificity is unknown. The entry originates in a study of human CD8 memory T cell subsets. UMI-labeled 5' RACE was the method by which TCR beta libraries were made. TCRdb re-called the 5' RACE reads; every CDR3 protein appears as one record, without DNA. Recorded here are about 5,800 distinct CDR3 sequences; the top ten clones represent roughly 17%. Classification as TPEX applied to CCR7+ PD-1+ TIGIT+ early memory CD8+ T cells bearing exhausted-like traits. By negative magnetic separation, total CD8+ T cells were enriched. Points from the study as a whole: Both stem-like memory T cells and precursor exhausted T cells showed comparably high diversity, which set them apart from effector memory cells.

The receptor was isolated from a human donor in good health. Specimen: CD8+ T cells from PBMCs.

The CDR3 here is CASSYPGEAFF. The V call is TRBV6-2 or TRBV6-3, the J call TRBJ1-1; the D gene TCRdb calls, TRBD1, cannot be checked with no DNA. The CDR3 contains 11 residues. Germline lookup yields CDR1 MNHEY and CDR2 SVGEGT.